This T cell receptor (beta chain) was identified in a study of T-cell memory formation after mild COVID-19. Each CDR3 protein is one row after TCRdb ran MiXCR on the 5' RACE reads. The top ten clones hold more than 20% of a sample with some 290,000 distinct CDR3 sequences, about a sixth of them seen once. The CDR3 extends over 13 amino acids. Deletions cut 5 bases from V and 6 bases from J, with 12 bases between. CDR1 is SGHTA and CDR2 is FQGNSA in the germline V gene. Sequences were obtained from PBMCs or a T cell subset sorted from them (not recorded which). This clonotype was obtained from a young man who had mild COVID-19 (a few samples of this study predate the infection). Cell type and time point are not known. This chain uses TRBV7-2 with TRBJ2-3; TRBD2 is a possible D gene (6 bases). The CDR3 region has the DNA TGTGCCAGCAGCCGGGGTGGGGGGGATACGCAGTATTTT. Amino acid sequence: CASSRGGGDTQYF.